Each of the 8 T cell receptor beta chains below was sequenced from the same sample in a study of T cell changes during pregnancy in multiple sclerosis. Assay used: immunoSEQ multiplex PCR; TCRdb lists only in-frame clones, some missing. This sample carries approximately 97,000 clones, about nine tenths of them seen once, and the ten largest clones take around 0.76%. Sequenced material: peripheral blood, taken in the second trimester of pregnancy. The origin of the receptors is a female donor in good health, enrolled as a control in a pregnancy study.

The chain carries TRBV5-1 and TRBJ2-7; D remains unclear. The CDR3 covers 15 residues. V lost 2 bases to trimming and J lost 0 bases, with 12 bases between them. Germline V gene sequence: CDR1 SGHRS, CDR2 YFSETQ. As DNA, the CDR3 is TGCGCCAGCAGCTTAACAGTGACGGTCTCCTACGAGCAGTACTTC. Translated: CASSLTVTVSYEQYF.

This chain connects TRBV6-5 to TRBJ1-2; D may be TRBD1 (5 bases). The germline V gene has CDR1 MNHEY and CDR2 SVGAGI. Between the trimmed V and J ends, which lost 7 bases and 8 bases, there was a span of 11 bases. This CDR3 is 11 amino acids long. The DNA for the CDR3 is TGTGCCAGCAAGGGGCGTGACGGCTACACCTTC. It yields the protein CASKGRDGYTF.

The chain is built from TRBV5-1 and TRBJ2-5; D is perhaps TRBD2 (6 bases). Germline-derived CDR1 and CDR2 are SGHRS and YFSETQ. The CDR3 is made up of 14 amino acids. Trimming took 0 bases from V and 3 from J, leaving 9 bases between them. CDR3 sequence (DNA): TGCGCCAGCAGCTTGGATGGCGGGGAAGAGACCCAGTACTTC. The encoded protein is CASSLDGGEETQYF.

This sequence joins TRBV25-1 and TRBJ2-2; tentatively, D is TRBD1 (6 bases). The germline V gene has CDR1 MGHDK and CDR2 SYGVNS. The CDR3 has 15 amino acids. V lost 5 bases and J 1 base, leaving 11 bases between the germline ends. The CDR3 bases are TGTGCCAGCAGTAAACCGACAGGGAACACCGGGGAGCTGTTTTTT. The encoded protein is CASSKPTGNTGELFF.

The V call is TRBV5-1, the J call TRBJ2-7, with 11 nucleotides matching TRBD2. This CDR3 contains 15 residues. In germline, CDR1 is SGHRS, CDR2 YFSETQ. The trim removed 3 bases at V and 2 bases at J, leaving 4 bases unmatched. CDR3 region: CASSSSGGTPYEQYF. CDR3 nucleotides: TGCGCCAGCAGCTCTAGCGGGGGGACTCCCTACGAGCAGTACTTC. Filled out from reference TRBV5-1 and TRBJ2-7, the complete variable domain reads KAGVTQTPRYLIKTRGQQVTLSCSPISGHRSVSWYQQTPGQGLQFLFEYFSETQRNKGNFPGRFSGRQFSNSRSEMNVSTLELGDSALYLCASSSSGGTPYEQYFGPGTRLTVT.

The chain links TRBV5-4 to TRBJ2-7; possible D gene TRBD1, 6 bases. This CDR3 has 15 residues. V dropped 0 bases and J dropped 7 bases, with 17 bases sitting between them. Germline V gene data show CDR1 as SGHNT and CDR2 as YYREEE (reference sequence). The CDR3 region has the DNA TGTGCCAGCAGCTTGGGTGTGGATCCGAGGGGGGAGCAGTACTTC. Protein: CASSLGVDPRGEQYF.

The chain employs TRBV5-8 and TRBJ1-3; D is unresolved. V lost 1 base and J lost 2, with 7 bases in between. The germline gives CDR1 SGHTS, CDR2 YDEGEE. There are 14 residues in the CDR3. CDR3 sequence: CASSLQVTGNTIYF. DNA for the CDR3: TGTGCCAGCAGCTTGCAGGTCACTGGAAACACCATATATTTT.

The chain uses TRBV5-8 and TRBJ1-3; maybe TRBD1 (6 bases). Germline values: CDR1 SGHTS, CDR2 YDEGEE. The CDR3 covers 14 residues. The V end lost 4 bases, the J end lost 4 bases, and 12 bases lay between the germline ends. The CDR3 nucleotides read TGTGCCAGCAGCCATCGCAGGGGAGGAAACACCATATATTTT. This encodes CASSHRRGGNTIYF.